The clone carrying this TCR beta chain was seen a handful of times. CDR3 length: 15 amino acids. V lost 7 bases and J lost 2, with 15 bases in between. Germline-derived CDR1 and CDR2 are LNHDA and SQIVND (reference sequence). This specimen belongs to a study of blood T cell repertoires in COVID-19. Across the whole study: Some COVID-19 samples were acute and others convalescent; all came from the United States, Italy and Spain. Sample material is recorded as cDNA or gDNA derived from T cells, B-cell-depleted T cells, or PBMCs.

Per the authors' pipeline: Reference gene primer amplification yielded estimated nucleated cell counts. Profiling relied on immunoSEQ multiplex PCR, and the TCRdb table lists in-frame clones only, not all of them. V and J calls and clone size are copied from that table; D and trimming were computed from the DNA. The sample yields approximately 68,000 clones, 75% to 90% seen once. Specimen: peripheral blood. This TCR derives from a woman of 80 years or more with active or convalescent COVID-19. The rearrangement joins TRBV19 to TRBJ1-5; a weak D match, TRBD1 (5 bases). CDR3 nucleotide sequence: TGTGCCAGTAAGGGCGGGGGACGTGGCAATCAGCCCCAGCATTTT. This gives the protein CASKGGGRGNQPQHF.